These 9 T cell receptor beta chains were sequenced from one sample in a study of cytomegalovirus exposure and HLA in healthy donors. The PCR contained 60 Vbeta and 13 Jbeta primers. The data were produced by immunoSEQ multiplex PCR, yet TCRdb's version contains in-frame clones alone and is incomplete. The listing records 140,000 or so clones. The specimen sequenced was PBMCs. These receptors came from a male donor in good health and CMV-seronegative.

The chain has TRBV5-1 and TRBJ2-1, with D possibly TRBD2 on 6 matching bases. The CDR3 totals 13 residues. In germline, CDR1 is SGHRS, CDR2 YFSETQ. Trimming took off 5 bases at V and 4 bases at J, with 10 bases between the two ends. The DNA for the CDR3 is TGCGCCAGCAGGGGAGGCGTTTACAATGAGCAGTTCTTC. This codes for CASRGGVYNEQFF.

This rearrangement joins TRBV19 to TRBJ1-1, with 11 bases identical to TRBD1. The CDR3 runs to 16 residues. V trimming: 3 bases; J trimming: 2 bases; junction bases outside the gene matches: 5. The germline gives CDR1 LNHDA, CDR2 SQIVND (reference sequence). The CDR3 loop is CASSIPGQGVNTEAFF. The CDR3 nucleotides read TGTGCCAGTAGTATCCCGGGACAGGGGGTTAACACTGAAGCTTTCTTT. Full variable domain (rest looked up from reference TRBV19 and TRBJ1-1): DGGITQSPKYLFRKEGQNVTLSCEQNLNHDAMYWYRQDPGQGLRLIYYSQIVNDFQKGDIAEGYSVSREKKESFPLTVTSAQKNPTAFYLCASSIPGQGVNTEAFFGQGTRLTVV.

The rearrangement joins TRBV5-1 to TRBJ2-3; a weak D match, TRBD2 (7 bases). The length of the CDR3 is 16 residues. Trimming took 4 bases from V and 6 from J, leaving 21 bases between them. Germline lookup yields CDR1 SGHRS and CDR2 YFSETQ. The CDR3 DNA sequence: TGCGCCAGCAGCCCCGGAGGAGGGGGGGGCTTCGATACGCAGTATTTT. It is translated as CASSPGGGGGFDTQYF.

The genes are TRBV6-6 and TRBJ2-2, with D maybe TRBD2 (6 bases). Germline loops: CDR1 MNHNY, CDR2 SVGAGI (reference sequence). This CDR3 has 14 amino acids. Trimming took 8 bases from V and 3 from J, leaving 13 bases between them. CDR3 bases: TGTGCCAGCCTTGGCCGCGGGGACACCGGGGAGCTGTTTTTT. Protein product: CASLGRGDTGELFF.

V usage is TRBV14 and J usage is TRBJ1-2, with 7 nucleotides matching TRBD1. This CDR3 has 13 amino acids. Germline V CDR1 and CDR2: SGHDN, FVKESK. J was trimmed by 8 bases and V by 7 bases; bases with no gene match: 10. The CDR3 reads CASTPGGVRGYTF. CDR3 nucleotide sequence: TGTGCCAGCACCCCAGGGGGAGTGCGCGGCTACACCTTC.

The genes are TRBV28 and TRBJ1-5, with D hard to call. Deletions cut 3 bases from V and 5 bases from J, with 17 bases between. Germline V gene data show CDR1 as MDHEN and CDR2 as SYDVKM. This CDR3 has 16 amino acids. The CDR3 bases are TGTGCCAGCAGTTTGAATTTCGCGGCGCACGATCAGCCCCAGCATTTT. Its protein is CASSLNFAAHDQPQHF.

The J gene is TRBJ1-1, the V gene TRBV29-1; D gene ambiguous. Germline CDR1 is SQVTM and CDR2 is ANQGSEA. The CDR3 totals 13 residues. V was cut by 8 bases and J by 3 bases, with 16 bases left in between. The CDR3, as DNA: TGCAGCTCCAATACGGGGATGGACACTGAAGCTTTCTTT. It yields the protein CSSNTGMDTEAFF.

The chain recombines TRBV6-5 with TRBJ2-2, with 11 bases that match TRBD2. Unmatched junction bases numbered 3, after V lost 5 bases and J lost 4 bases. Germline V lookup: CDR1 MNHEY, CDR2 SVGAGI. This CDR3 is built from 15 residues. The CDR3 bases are TGTGCCAGCAGTATGGGACTAGCGGCCACCGGGGAGCTGTTTTTT. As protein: CASSMGLAATGELFF.

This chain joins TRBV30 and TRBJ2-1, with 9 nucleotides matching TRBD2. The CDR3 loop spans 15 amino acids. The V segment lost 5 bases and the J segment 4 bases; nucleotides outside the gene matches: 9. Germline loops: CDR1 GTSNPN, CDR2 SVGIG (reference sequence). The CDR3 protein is CAWLEAGGVYNEQFF. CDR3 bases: TGTGCCTGGCTCGAAGCGGGAGGAGTTTACAATGAGCAGTTCTTC.